The 5 T cell receptor beta chains below all came from one sample that was sequenced in a study of technical replicates of blood from several donors. Some clones are missing from TCRdb's copy, which holds only in-frame ones; the method was immunoSEQ multiplex PCR. The sample consists of some 75,000 clones, roughly 96% of them appearing once. Sequenced: T cells isolated from PBMCs. Receptor source: a human donor in good health.

The rearrangement uses TRBV11-3 and TRBJ1-1; D remains unclear. CDR1 SGHNT and CDR2 YENEEA come from the germline V gene. The V end lost 5 bases, the J end lost 4 bases, and 17 bases lay between the germline ends. This CDR3 is 15 amino acids long. The CDR3 nucleotides read TGTGCCAGCAGCCTTACTACCGGGAGCCTCACTGAAGCTTTCTTT. Its protein product is CASSLTTGSLTEAFF.

This clone has only one observation. The V gene is TRBV18, the J gene TRBJ2-1, with a weak D call TRBD1 (5 bases). Per the germline V gene, CDR1 is KGHSH and CDR2 is LQKENI. This CDR3 has 12 residues. Trimming shortened V by 4 bases and J by 13 bases, and 14 bases separated the two germline ends. CDR3 nucleotides: TGTGCCAGCTCACGGAGAGAACAGGATCAGTTCTTC. Translated: CASSRREQDQFF. Combining the CDR3 with reference TRBV18 and TRBJ2-1 gives the whole variable domain NAGVMQNPRHLVRRRGQEARLRCSPMKGHSHVYWYRQLPEEGLKFMVYLQKENIIDESGMPKERFSAEFPKEGPSILRIQQVVRGDSAAYFCASSRREQDQFFGPGTRLTVL.

Comments on this clone: Additional DNA sequences in this sample encode the identical CDR3. This chain joins TRBV9 and TRBJ2-1; TRBD2 matches 10 bases. J was trimmed by 3 bases and V by 0 bases; bases with no gene match: 0. There are 15 residues in the CDR3. Germline CDR1 SGDLS, CDR2 YYNGEE. The CDR3 sequence: CASSVGLAGYNEQFF. CDR3 DNA sequence: TGTGCCAGCAGCGTAGGACTAGCGGGCTACAATGAGCAGTTCTTC.

This rearrangement joins TRBV11-3 to TRBJ2-1; weak D call: TRBD2 (5 bases). Germline CDR1 SGHNT, CDR2 YENEEA. V shed 5 bases and J shed 4 bases, with 18 bases lying between them. CDR3 length: 16 amino acids. The CDR3 DNA reads TGTGCCAGCAGCGTATATTCGTCGCGGGTGTACAATGAGCAGTTCTTC. Translated: CASSVYSSRVYNEQFF.

This chain links TRBV28 with TRBJ2-2, with D possibly TRBD1 on 6 matching bases. This CDR3 is 14 amino acids long. Per the germline V gene, CDR1 is MDHEN and CDR2 is SYDVKM. The V end lost 2 bases, the J end lost 4 bases, and 8 bases lay between the germline ends. CDR3 sequence (DNA): TGTGCCAGCAGTTTAACAGGGATCACCGGGGAGCTGTTTTTT. It codes for CASSLTGITGELFF.